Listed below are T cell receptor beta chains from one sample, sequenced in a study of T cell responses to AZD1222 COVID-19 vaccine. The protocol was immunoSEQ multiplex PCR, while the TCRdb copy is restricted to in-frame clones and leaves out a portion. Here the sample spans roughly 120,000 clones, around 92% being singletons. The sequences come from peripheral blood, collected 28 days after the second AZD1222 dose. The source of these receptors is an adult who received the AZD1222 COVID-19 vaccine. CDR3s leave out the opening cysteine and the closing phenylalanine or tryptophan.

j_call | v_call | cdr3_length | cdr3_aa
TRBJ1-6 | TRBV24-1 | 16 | ATSDLPLTGRGNSPLH
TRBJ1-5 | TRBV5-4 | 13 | ASSLAPGDYQPQH
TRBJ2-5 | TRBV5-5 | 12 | ASSVTGGQETQY
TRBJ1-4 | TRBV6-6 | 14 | ASSYPAGSANEKLF
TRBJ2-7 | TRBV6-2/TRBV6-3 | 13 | ASSWGQGATYEQY
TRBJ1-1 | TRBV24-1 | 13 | ATSDYGTANTEAF
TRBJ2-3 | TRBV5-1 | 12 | ASSYGLFADTQY
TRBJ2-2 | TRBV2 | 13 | ASRAGSTGTGELF
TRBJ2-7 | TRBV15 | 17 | ATSRDQSSGRSRSYEQY
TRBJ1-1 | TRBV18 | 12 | ASSPGRGNTEAF